This TCR beta chain appears in the sequencing data of a study of Graves' ophthalmopathy and Graves' hyperthyroidism. Study context: Investigators collected peripheral blood at initial diagnosis, before any treatment was given.

Investigators amplified TCR beta CDR3 regions from RNA transcripts. Investigators did first-round RT-PCR with HTBI primers, then second-round multiplex PCR. Using its own MiXCR run on the multiplex PCR reads, TCRdb lists one record per CDR3 protein. This table holds about 380,000 distinct CDR3 sequences, approximately 15% found once. V lost 7 bases to trimming and J lost 4 bases, with 13 bases between them. CDR1 is MNHEY and CDR2 is SMNVEV in the germline V gene (reference sequence). The CDR3 is made up of 13 amino acids. New diagnoses, under 2 months' duration, and ages 18 to 65 characterized the hyperthyroidism patients. This clonotype was detected many times.

This receptor was obtained from a woman between 18 and 29 years old with stable Graves' hyperthyroidism. The sequenced sample was peripheral blood. The chain uses TRBV27 and TRBJ1-1, with a possible D match to TRBD1 (5 bases). CDR3 protein: CASMGTLGTEAFF. The CDR3 coding sequence is TGTGCCAGCATGGGGACCCTCGGCACTGAAGCTTTCTTT.